Listed here is a single TCR beta chain. Germline loops: CDR1 SGHVS, CDR2 FNYEAQ. Between the trimmed V and J ends, which lost 2 bases and 6 bases, there was a span of 14 bases. The length of the CDR3 is 15 residues. The data were produced by immunoSEQ multiplex PCR, yet TCRdb's version contains in-frame clones alone and is incomplete. This sample has 250,000 to 350,000 clones; approximately 88% occur once, and the top ten carry about 7%. This record belongs to a study of blood T cell repertoires in COVID-19. The specimen sequenced was peripheral blood. The genes are TRBV7-6 and TRBJ1-5; D might be TRBD1 (6 bases). The TCR sequence derives from a woman in her twenties or thirties who had recovered from COVID-19. The CDR3 reads CASSLNVGTFQPQHF. In DNA, the CDR3 is TGTGCCAGCAGCTTAAACGTTGGGACATTTCAGCCCCAGCATTTT.